The source of this TCR beta chain is a study of identifying expanded T cells in peripheral blood. TCRdb's table, derived via immunoSEQ multiplex PCR, lists solely in-frame clones and lacks some. The sample has about 58,000 clones, 89% seen once. This CDR3 is built from 13 residues. Germline V gene lookup returns CDR1 MNHNS and CDR2 SASEGT. Between the trimmed V and J ends, which lost 3 bases and 4 bases, there was a span of 9 bases. Study-wide findings and caveats: Clone count variance between two-week samples rose with total template count. Differentially abundant clones: 0.95 to 1.5 between replicates, about 15 at around 2 weeks, less than 20 at four.

With respect to this clone: Its antigen is unidentified.

No infections or other immune events were documented during collection. Sequences were obtained from blood. V gene TRBV6-1 combines with J gene TRBJ1-2; D is uncertain. The receptor's source is a person aged 18 to 75 in good health. The CDR3 DNA reads TGTGCCAGCAGTGACGGGCAGCTCTATGGCTACACCTTC. Its translation: CASSDGQLYGYTF.